This entry lists 27 T cell receptor beta chains sequenced from one sample in a study of blood T cell repertoires in COVID-19. Some clones are missing from TCRdb's copy, which holds only in-frame ones; the method was immunoSEQ multiplex PCR. The sample has about 160,000 clones; about 85% are singletons. The sequencing input was PBMCs or T cells enriched from blood (not recorded which). These receptor sequences come from a woman aged 40 to 55 with acute COVID-19.

The chain employs TRBV29-1 and TRBJ2-7; the D gene is possibly TRBD1 (6 bases). Germline V gene data show CDR1 as SQVTM and CDR2 as ANQGSEA. With 4 bases removed from V and 0 bases from J, the gap between germline ends came to 10 bases. This CDR3 is built from 13 residues. CDR3 sequence: CSVGQGHSYEQYF. CDR3 in DNA: TGCAGCGTTGGGCAGGGACACTCCTACGAGCAGTACTTC.

This clone was recorded a few times. The chain links TRBV2 to TRBJ1-3, with a tentative D call TRBD1 (6 bases). This CDR3 comprises 14 residues. CDR1 SNHLY and CDR2 FYNNEI come from the germline V gene. Between the trimmed V and J ends, which lost 7 bases and 4 bases, there was a span of 14 bases. The CDR3 region is CASTLTGSGNTIYF. Written as DNA, the CDR3 is TGTGCCAGCACCCTGACAGGTAGCGGAAACACCATATATTTT.

This clone has more than one count but fewer than ten. This chain links TRBV9 with TRBJ2-5; tentative D call: TRBD1 (5 bases). The length of the CDR3 is 13 residues. V shed 3 bases and J shed 5 bases, with 11 bases lying between them. Germline V CDR1 and CDR2: SGDLS, YYNGEE. The CDR3 nucleotides are TGTGCCAGCAGCGGGGGCCCTCCGGAGACCCAGTACTTC. This encodes CASSGGPPETQYF.

CDR3 in amino acids: CASRAGAGNTIYF. CDR3 nucleotide sequence: TGTGCCAGCAGAGCAGGGGCTGGAAACACCATATATTTT. This chain links TRBV7-9 with TRBJ1-3, with a tentative D call TRBD1 (6 bases). The CDR3 loop spans 13 amino acids. V was pared by 6 bases and J by 2 bases, with 8 bases between. Germline V gives CDR1 SEHNR, CDR2 FQNEAQ (reference sequence).

CDR3 sequence (DNA): TGTGCCAGCGGAGCGCCGACTAGCACAGATACGCAGTATTTT. Amino acids: CASGAPTSTDTQYF. This chain links TRBV3-1 (or the pseudogene TRBV3-2) with TRBJ2-3; the D is unclear. The CDR3 runs 14 residues. CDR1 and CDR2 (germline): LGHDT, YNNKEL (reference sequence). V shed 8 bases and J shed 0 bases, with 12 bases lying between them.

This chain's CDR3 is CASKNRANTEAFF. In DNA, the CDR3 is TGTGCCAGCAAAAACAGGGCAAACACTGAAGCTTTCTTT. The rearrangement uses TRBV27 and TRBJ1-1; perhaps TRBD1 as D (6 bases). Trimming removed 7 bases from V and 2 bases from J, with 11 bases in between. Germline V lookup: CDR1 MNHEY, CDR2 SMNVEV (reference sequence). The CDR3 has 13 amino acids.

The chain joins TRBV2 to TRBJ2-1; 13 positions agree with TRBD2. The CDR3 is 17 residues long. In germline, CDR1 is SNHLY, CDR2 FYNNEI. The junction had 10 bases not matched to a gene; V was cut back by 6 bases and J by 5 bases. The CDR3 DNA sequence: TGTGCCAGCAGCGCTCGGACTAGCGGGAGTGTCAACAATGAGCAGTTCTTC. It yields the protein CASSARTSGSVNNEQFF.

J is TRBJ1-2 and V is TRBV2, with D possibly matching TRBD1 (5 bases). Germline assignment: CDR1 SNHLY and CDR2 FYNNEI. V lost 3 bases and J 7 bases, leaving 12 bases between the germline ends. The CDR3 is made up of 13 amino acids. CDR3 amino acids: CASSEGRLSGYTF. The CDR3 DNA sequence: TGTGCCAGCAGTGAGGGGCGCCTATCTGGCTACACCTTC.

This rearrangement joins TRBV7-3 to TRBJ1-1, with unresolved D. The CDR3 has 13 residues. V was trimmed by 1 base and J by 1 base, leaving 4 bases between them. The germline CDR1 and CDR2 sequences are SGHTA and FQGTGA. This CDR3 is CASSLIKNTEAFF. In DNA, the CDR3 is TGTGCCAGCAGCTTAATTAAGAACACTGAAGCTTTCTTT.

V gene TRBV3-1 (or the pseudogene TRBV3-2) combines with J gene TRBJ2-5; TRBD2 agrees at 13 bases. This CDR3 is built from 22 residues. Germline CDR1 and CDR2: LGHDT and YNNKEL (reference sequence). V was pared by 0 bases and J by 2 bases, with 18 bases of the junction left unmatched. The CDR3 DNA sequence: TGTGCCAGCAGCCAAGAAAGATCTTTCACGGGACTAGCGGGATCATTACAAGAGACCCAGTACTTC. Its protein is CASSQERSFTGLAGSLQETQYF.

This chain connects TRBV7-8 to TRBJ2-6; a weak D match, TRBD2 (6 bases). Germline V gene sequence: CDR1 SGHVS, CDR2 FQNEAQ. There are 17 residues in the CDR3. The V end was cut by 1 base, the J end by 2 bases, with 12 bases between. The CDR3 region is CASSLEVEGPGANVLTF. As DNA, the CDR3 is TGTGCCAGCAGCTTAGAGGTGGAGGGCCCTGGGGCCAACGTCCTGACTTTC.

The rearrangement uses TRBV27 and TRBJ1-2, with 8 bases lining up with TRBD1. V lost 6 bases to trimming and J lost 4 bases; unmatched junction nucleotides: 7. The germline CDR1 and CDR2 sequences are MNHEY and SMNVEV (reference sequence). The CDR3 is made up of 14 amino acids. The DNA of the CDR3 is TGTGCCAGCAGGCCGGGACAGGTCGGCTATGGCTACACCTTC. Translation gives CASRPGQVGYGYTF.

The chain couples TRBV3-1 (or the pseudogene TRBV3-2) to TRBJ2-1, with 11 bases matching TRBD2. CDR3 size: 16 residues. From germline, CDR1 is LGHDT and CDR2 YNNKEL (reference sequence). Losses at the gene ends were 3 bases for V and 4 bases for J; bases not matched to a gene: 5. CDR3 sequence reads: CASSQQGTSGYNEQFF. For the CDR3, the DNA is TGTGCCAGCAGCCAGCAGGGGACTAGCGGTTACAATGAGCAGTTCTTC.

This clone was seen only a few times. This may arise from a read error, as a much more abundant clone is one base away. This sample also contains other DNA sequences that code for the same CDR3. V gene TRBV15 combines with J gene TRBJ2-5; 7 bases agree with TRBD1. The J segment lost 3 bases and the V segment lost 0 bases, leaving 1 base of the junction unmatched. Germline V lookup: CDR1 LNHNV, CDR2 YYDKDF (reference sequence). The CDR3 is made up of 14 amino acids. The CDR3 nucleotides are TGTGCCACCAGCAGAGATGGGACAGAAGAGACCCAGTACTTC. This encodes CATSRDGTEETQYF.

The chain has TRBV7-6 and TRBJ1-2; no reliable D call. The germline CDR1 and CDR2 sequences are SGHVS and FNYEAQ. Trimming cost V 1 base and J 4 bases, with 10 bases left between them. CDR3 length equals 14 residues. The CDR3 reads CASSLEAQPYGYTF. The CDR3 DNA reads as TGTGCCAGCAGCTTAGAGGCACAGCCCTATGGCTACACCTTC. Variable domain in full (rest from reference TRBV7-6 and TRBJ1-2): GAGVSQSPRYKVTKRGQDVALRCDPISGHVSLYWYRQALGQGPEFLTYFNYEAQQDKSGLPNDRFSAERPEGSISTLTIQRTEQRDSAMYRCASSLEAQPYGYTFGSGTRLTVV.

The chain joins TRBV27 to TRBJ2-5; no definite D call. Between the trimmed V and J ends, which lost 3 bases and 7 bases, there was a span of 15 bases. CDR3 length equals 14 residues. Germline CDR1 is MNHEY and CDR2 is SMNVEV (reference sequence). The CDR3 region has the DNA TGTGCCAGCAGTTTGAACGGAGAAGCTTGGACCCAGTACTTC. Its translation is CASSLNGEAWTQYF.

The chain couples TRBV6-1 to TRBJ1-3; D possibly corresponds to TRBD1 (6 bases). This CDR3 comprises 20 residues. V dropped 4 bases and J dropped 4 bases, with 29 bases sitting between them. Germline CDR1 reads MNHNS; CDR2 reads SASEGT. The CDR3 region is CASSALLNAQGSRAGNTIYF. As DNA, the CDR3 is TGTGCCAGCAGTGCCCTCCTCAACGCACAGGGAAGCAGAGCCGGAAACACCATATATTTT.

This chain links TRBV5-6 with TRBJ2-4; 9 nucleotides align to TRBD1. The ends lost 2 bases at V and 3 bases at J; junction bases unmatched: 6. The CDR3 extends over 16 amino acids. The germline V gene has CDR1 SGHDT and CDR2 YYEEEE. For the CDR3, the DNA is TGTGCCAGCAGCTTCTGGACAGGGGTCGTCAAAAACATTCAGTACTTC. It translates to CASSFWTGVVKNIQYF. Drawing the rest from reference TRBV5-6 and TRBJ2-4, the complete variable domain is DAGVTQSPTHLIKTRGQQVTLRCSPKSGHDTVSWYQQALGQGPQFIFQYYEEEERQRGNFPDRFSGHQFPNYSSELNVNALLLGDSALYLCASSFWTGVVKNIQYFGAGTRLSVL.

The V and J genes are TRBV12-3 or TRBV12-4 and TRBJ2-7; D is ambiguous. V was pared by 4 bases and J by 9 bases, with 13 bases between. This CDR3 is built from 12 residues. The CDR3 nucleotides are TGTGCCAGCAGTTATGATCGTGGGCGGCAGTACTTC. Residues: CASSYDRGRQYF.

There are a few counts of this clone. V is TRBV7-9 and J is TRBJ1-1; 8 bases agree with TRBD1. J lost 10 bases, V lost 5 bases, and 18 bases had no gene match. Germline V gene sequence: CDR1 SEHNR, CDR2 FQNEAQ (reference sequence). This CDR3 is built from 16 residues. CDR3 coding DNA: TGTGCCAGCAGCGCCTTGGTTACCACAGGGGGGGTACGAGCTTTCTTT. This sequence encodes CASSALVTTGGVRAFF.

This rearrangement joins TRBV30 to TRBJ1-2; D unresolved. Germline V gene sequence: CDR1 GTSNPN, CDR2 SVGIG (reference sequence). CDR3 length equals 11 residues. V shed 0 bases and J shed 8 bases, with 7 bases lying between them. CDR3: CAWSVGRGYTF. The CDR3 coding sequence is TGTGCCTGGAGTGTTGGTCGGGGCTACACCTTC. Full variable domain (rest looked up from reference TRBV30 and TRBJ1-2): SQTIHQWPATLVQPVGSPLSLECTVEGTSNPNLYWYRQAAGRGLQLLFYSVGIGQISSEVPQNLSASRPQDRQFILSSKKLLLSDSGFYLCAWSVGRGYTFGSGTRLTVV.

V and J are TRBV3-1 (or the pseudogene TRBV3-2) and TRBJ2-7; perhaps TRBD2 as D (5 bases). Trimming left V 1 base short and J 0 bases short, with 10 bases between. Germline V gene data show CDR1 as LGHDT and CDR2 as YNNKEL (reference sequence). This CDR3 spans 15 amino acids. The CDR3 loop reads CASSQGPTNSYEQYF. The DNA for the CDR3 is TGTGCCAGCAGCCAAGGACCGACTAACTCCTACGAGCAGTACTTC.

The chain joins TRBV21-1 to TRBJ1-5; TRBD1 is the table's D call, not checked against the DNA. TRBV21-1 is a known pseudogene. The CDR3 totals 16 residues. CDR3 in amino acids: CARLRDSSYSNQPQHF. For the CDR3, the DNA is TGTGCCAGACTAAGGGACAGCAGTTATAGCAATCAGCCCCAGCATTTT.

The chain recombines TRBV3-1 (or the pseudogene TRBV3-2) with TRBJ2-1; D is perhaps TRBD2 (6 bases). The CDR3 has 15 residues. Germline V gene sequence: CDR1 LGHDT, CDR2 YNNKEL (reference sequence). Between the trimmed V and J ends, which lost 1 base and 9 bases, there was a span of 16 bases. The CDR3 DNA is TGTGCCAGCAGCCAAGTCGCGGGACTCTCGGGTGAGCAGTTCTTC. It yields the protein CASSQVAGLSGEQFF.

The chain uses TRBV10-3 and TRBJ2-7; 7 positions match TRBD2. The V segment lost 3 bases and the J segment 3 bases; nucleotides outside the gene matches: 5. CDR3 length equals 14 residues. Per the germline V gene, CDR1 is ENHRY and CDR2 is SYGVKD. The CDR3 DNA reads as TGTGCCATCAGTGACGGTCTAGCGGACTACGAGCAGTACTTC. Encoded protein: CAISDGLADYEQYF.

This clone was observed a few times. V is TRBV4-1 and J is TRBJ1-1; D unclear. The V gene lost 3 bases and the J gene lost 1 base, with 12 bases spanning the gap. CDR1 and CDR2 from the germline V gene are MGHRA and YSYEKL. CDR3 length: 15 amino acids. CDR3 in DNA: TGCGCCAGCAGCCAGCCCGGACGGGGGAACACTGAAGCTTTCTTT. The encoded protein is CASSQPGRGNTEAFF.

This clone was counted a single time. J is TRBJ1-3 and V is TRBV9; D gene unclear. The germline V gene encodes CDR1 SGDLS and CDR2 YYNGEE. Deletions cut 2 bases from V and 0 bases from J, with 6 bases between. This CDR3 has 14 residues. The CDR3 sequence is CASSVANSGNTIYF. The CDR3 DNA reads as TGTGCCAGCAGCGTTGCTAACTCTGGAAACACCATATATTTT.